This entry lists 29 T cell receptor beta chains sequenced from one sample in a study of T cell responses to AZD1222 COVID-19 vaccine. Clones were read by immunoSEQ multiplex PCR, and TCRdb kept only the in-frame ones, dropping some. Of around 78,000 clones listed, around 90% are singletons. Here the sequenced sample was peripheral blood, taken 28 days after the second AZD1222 dose. The origin of the receptors is an adult who received the AZD1222 COVID-19 vaccine.

This clone has just one count. V usage is TRBV10-3 and J usage is TRBJ2-5, with 7 bases that match TRBD2. Trimming cost V 0 bases and J 5 bases; bases outside gene matches: 15. Germline values: CDR1 ENHRY, CDR2 SYGVKD. This CDR3 is built from 18 residues. The CDR3 DNA reads TGTGCCATCAGTGAGTCGGATTCGGGAGGTGGGGATAGGGAGACCCAGTACTTC. As protein: CAISESDSGGGDRETQYF.

J is TRBJ1-4 and V is TRBV4-1; D not resolved. The CDR3 is made up of 16 amino acids. CDR1 is MGHRA and CDR2 is YSYEKL in the germline V gene. Between the trimmed V and J ends, which lost 2 bases and 8 bases, there was a span of 18 bases. CDR3 sequence reads: CASSQPGRSNYEKLFF. DNA for the CDR3: TGCGCCAGCAGCCAACCAGGACGGTCGAACTACGAAAAACTGTTTTTT.

The chain employs TRBV2 and TRBJ1-2; D possibly corresponds to TRBD1 (5 bases). Trimming pared 7 bases from V and 4 bases from J, leaving 7 bases between. Germline V CDR1 and CDR2: SNHLY, FYNNEI. The CDR3 runs 11 residues. CDR3 bases: TGTGCCAGCATGGGGCGCTATGGCTACACCTTC. This codes for CASMGRYGYTF.

The J gene is TRBJ1-4, the V gene TRBV6-5; D is unclear. V lost 7 bases to trimming and J lost 1 base, with 7 bases between them. CDR3 length: 13 amino acids. Germline CDR1 MNHEY, CDR2 SVGAGI. CDR3 protein: CASTRITNEKLFF. CDR3 nucleotides: TGTGCCAGCACGCGGATAACTAATGAAAAACTGTTTTTT.

The chain links TRBV10-3 to TRBJ2-2, with D uncertain. This CDR3 spans 12 amino acids. Looked up from germline, CDR1 is ENHRY and CDR2 is SYGVKD. Trimming left V 4 bases short and J 6 bases short, with 6 bases between. Written as DNA, the CDR3 is TGTGCCATCAGTGCCCTGGCCGGGGAGCTGTTTTTT. Protein sequence: CAISALAGELFF.

This sequence joins TRBV10-3 and TRBJ2-7; TRBD2 agrees at 8 bases. Germline-derived CDR1 and CDR2 are ENHRY and SYGVKD. V gave up 7 bases and J gave up 5 bases; unmatched junction bases: 13. The length of the CDR3 is 15 residues. CDR3 sequence: CAITAPGGERDEQYF. CDR3 bases: TGTGCCATCACAGCCCCCGGGGGGGAGCGCGACGAGCAGTACTTC.

This chain connects TRBV7-2 to TRBJ2-7, with D uncertain. V lost 5 bases to trimming and J lost 0 bases, with 5 bases between them. This CDR3 is built from 12 residues. Germline lookup yields CDR1 SGHTA and CDR2 FQGNSA. CDR3 DNA sequence: TGTGCCAGCAGCCTCTACTCCTACGAGCAGTACTTC. Its translation is CASSLYSYEQYF.

V and J are TRBV5-5 and TRBJ2-7; possible D gene TRBD2, 6 bases. From germline, CDR1 is SGHKS and CDR2 YYEKEE (reference sequence). This CDR3 spans 14 amino acids. The ends were cut back, 4 bases at V and 1 base at J, with 12 bases in the middle. The CDR3 nucleotides are TGTGCCAGCAGCATCCGGGACTTGTCCTACGAGCAGTACTTC. Protein: CASSIRDLSYEQYF.

The chain couples TRBV23-1 to TRBJ2-7; 11 bases are a match to TRBD1. TRBV23-1 is an open reading frame whose function is uncertain. The CDR3 has 16 residues. V dropped 3 bases and J dropped 3; count of bases not matched to a gene: 7. CDR3: CASSQIRDRGFYEQYF. For the CDR3, the DNA is TGCGCCAGCAGTCAGATCCGGGACAGGGGGTTCTACGAGCAGTACTTC.

The V gene is TRBV19, the J gene TRBJ1-2; TRBD1 might be the D (6 bases). The V end was cut by 5 bases, the J end by 0 bases, with 19 bases between. Germline CDR1 is LNHDA and CDR2 is SQIVND (reference sequence). The CDR3 extends over 17 amino acids. The CDR3 loop is CASSAWAGAQANYGYTF. DNA for the CDR3: TGTGCCAGTAGTGCGTGGGCAGGGGCGCAAGCTAACTATGGCTACACCTTC.

This sequence joins TRBV27 and TRBJ1-1; 7 nucleotides match TRBD1. The CDR3 is 16 amino acids. V lost 5 bases to trimming and J lost 3 bases; unmatched junction nucleotides: 12. CDR1 MNHEY and CDR2 SMNVEV come from the germline V gene (reference sequence). The CDR3 region is CASSPSPTGWDTEAFF. Here the CDR3 DNA reads TGTGCCAGCAGTCCGAGCCCGACAGGGTGGGACACTGAAGCTTTCTTT.

V and J are TRBV19 and TRBJ1-6, with D unresolved. V was pared by 3 bases and J by 12 bases, with 12 bases between. The CDR3 sequence is 13 residues long. Germline lookup yields CDR1 LNHDA and CDR2 SQIVND (reference sequence). The CDR3 spells CASSMETGRPLHF. The CDR3, as DNA: TGTGCCAGTAGTATGGAGACTGGGCGACCCCTCCACTTT.

The rearrangement uses TRBV10-2 and TRBJ1-1; D gene uncertain. V dropped 8 bases and J dropped 0 bases, with 4 bases sitting between them. The CDR3 spans 11 residues. CDR1 is WSHSY, CDR2 SAAADI, per germline. CDR3 residues: CASCLNTEAFF. The CDR3 nucleotides are TGCGCCAGCTGTCTGAACACTGAAGCTTTCTTT.

The V and J genes are TRBV4-2 and TRBJ2-2; D gene ambiguous. Trimming took off 3 bases at V and 4 bases at J, with 6 bases between the two ends. Per germline, CDR1 LGHNA and CDR2 YNFKEQ. CDR3 length: 13 residues. CDR3 sequence (DNA): TGTGCCAGCAGCCAGGGCCCCACCGGGGAGCTGTTTTTT. Translation: CASSQGPTGELFF.

This clone has just one count. This chain connects TRBV27 to TRBJ1-5; D is undetermined. The CDR3 is 15 amino acids. CDR1 MNHEY and CDR2 SMNVEV come from the germline V gene (reference sequence). Trimming left V 0 bases short and J 1 base short, with 7 bases between. This CDR3 is CASSLSLLSNQPQHF. CDR3 coding DNA: TGTGCCAGCAGTTTATCGTTACTCAGCAATCAGCCCCAGCATTTT.

This chain uses TRBV6-1 with TRBJ1-5, with unresolved D. Trimming removed 1 base from V and 8 bases from J, with 12 bases in between. The germline V gene encodes CDR1 MNHNS and CDR2 SASEGT. This CDR3 contains 14 residues. CDR3 protein: CASSEGMGGEPQHF. CDR3 DNA sequence: TGTGCCAGCAGTGAAGGGATGGGTGGAGAGCCCCAGCATTTT.

The V and J genes are TRBV19 and TRBJ1-6, with D uncertain. CDR1 is LNHDA and CDR2 is SQIVND in the germline V gene (reference sequence). Trimming left V 4 bases short and J 1 base short, with 8 bases between. The CDR3 has 15 residues. The CDR3 here is CASSTGESYNSPLHF. The CDR3 DNA is TGTGCCAGTAGTACGGGAGAGTCCTATAATTCACCCCTCCACTTT. The variable domain in full, completed from reference TRBV19 and TRBJ1-6, reads DGGITQSPKYLFRKEGQNVTLSCEQNLNHDAMYWYRQDPGQGLRLIYYSQIVNDFQKGDIAEGYSVSREKKESFPLTVTSAQKNPTAFYLCASSTGESYNSPLHFGNGTRLTVT.

The V and J genes are TRBV5-1 and TRBJ2-7, with D possibly called TRBD1 or TRBD2 (5 bases each). Germline CDR1 SGHRS, CDR2 YFSETQ. The V end lost 0 bases, the J end lost 6 bases, and 10 bases lay between the germline ends. The CDR3 consists of 13 residues. Here the CDR3 DNA reads TGCGCCAGCAGCTTGGGGTCGGGGACCGAGCAGTACTTC. Its translation: CASSLGSGTEQYF. Full variable domain (remainder filled in from reference TRBV5-1 and TRBJ2-7): KAGVTQTPRYLIKTRGQQVTLSCSPISGHRSVSWYQQTPGQGLQFLFEYFSETQRNKGNFPGRFSGRQFSNSRSEMNVSTLELGDSALYLCASSLGSGTEQYFGPGTRLTVT.

The chain recombines TRBV28 with TRBJ1-6; 8 bases fit TRBD1. With V trimmed by 6 bases and J by 7 bases, 11 bases remained unmatched. This CDR3 has 16 amino acids. Germline CDR1 is MDHEN and CDR2 is SYDVKM. The CDR3: CASRRTDRVNNSPLHF. The CDR3 DNA sequence: TGTGCCAGCAGGCGGACGGACAGGGTTAACAATTCACCCCTCCACTTT.

This clone has more than one count but fewer than ten. The chain uses TRBV11-1 and TRBJ1-1; D possibly corresponds to TRBD1 (5 bases). Germline lookup yields CDR1 SGHAT and CDR2 FQDESV (reference sequence). CDR3 length: 14 residues. Deletions cut 1 base from V and 1 base from J, with 7 bases between. This chain's CDR3 is CASSLGDWNTEAFF. The CDR3 bases are TGTGCCAGCAGCTTAGGGGACTGGAACACTGAAGCTTTCTTT.

The DNA of the CDR3 is TGTGCCAGTAGTAGGACTTTAGCGGGTGAAAAACTGTTTTTT. Translated, it gives CASSRTLAGEKLFF. The genes are TRBV19 and TRBJ1-4, with D unclear. Germline assignment: CDR1 LNHDA and CDR2 SQIVND (reference sequence). The CDR3 contains 14 residues. The V and J ends lost 4 bases and 7 bases respectively, with 13 bases between them. Full variable domain (rest looked up from reference TRBV19 and TRBJ1-4): DGGITQSPKYLFRKEGQNVTLSCEQNLNHDAMYWYRQDPGQGLRLIYYSQIVNDFQKGDIAEGYSVSREKKESFPLTVTSAQKNPTAFYLCASSRTLAGEKLFFGSGTQLSVL.

V is TRBV28 and J is TRBJ1-1; D may be TRBD1 (6 bases). The V gene's germline CDR1 is MDHEN and CDR2 SYDVKM. CDR3 length equals 15 residues. The V end lost 4 bases, the J end lost 1 base, and 13 bases lay between the germline ends. The CDR3 bases are TGTGCCAGCAGTTCCCAGGAAGGGGGGAACACTGAAGCTTTCTTT. This encodes CASSSQEGGNTEAFF. Full variable domain (remainder filled in from reference TRBV28 and TRBJ1-1): DVKVTQSSRYLVKRTGEKVFLECVQDMDHENMFWYRQDPGLGLRLIYFSYDVKMKEKGDIPEGYSVSREKKERFSLILESASTNQTSMYLCASSSQEGGNTEAFFGQGTRLTVV.

This sequence joins TRBV6-1 and TRBJ1-5; a possible D gene is TRBD1 (5 bases). The germline V gene has CDR1 MNHNS and CDR2 SASEGT. The CDR3 spans 17 residues. Deletions cut 4 bases from V and 2 bases from J, with 18 bases between. CDR3 residues: CASSVPAGTFGNQPQHF. CDR3 nucleotide sequence: TGTGCCAGCAGTGTACCCGCAGGGACTTTCGGCAATCAGCCCCAGCATTTT.

The gene calls are TRBV7-3 and TRBJ2-3; TRBD1 or TRBD2 may be the D gene (5 bases each). V lost 2 bases and J lost 4, with 19 bases in between. This CDR3 contains 17 residues. CDR1 and CDR2 (germline): SGHTA, FQGTGA. CDR3 protein: CASSLFGTPQTADTQYF. CDR3 DNA: TGTGCCAGCAGCTTATTCGGGACCCCACAAACTGCAGATACGCAGTATTTT.

J is TRBJ1-3 and V is TRBV3-1 (or the pseudogene TRBV3-2); a weak D match, TRBD1 (5 bases). Trimming pared 0 bases from V and 4 bases from J, leaving 13 bases between. The germline V gene has CDR1 LGHDT and CDR2 YNNKEL (reference sequence). The CDR3 has 16 residues. CDR3 in DNA: TGTGCCAGCAGCCAAGATTGGCGGGGGAGCGGAAACACCATATATTTT. It translates to CASSQDWRGSGNTIYF.

V and J are TRBV9 and TRBJ2-7; TRBD2 is a possible D gene (6 bases). V was trimmed by 3 bases and J by 3 bases, leaving 7 bases between them. Germline values: CDR1 SGDLS, CDR2 YYNGEE. The CDR3 has 12 amino acids. Here the CDR3 DNA reads TGTGCCAGCAGCGCGGGACTCTACGAGCAGTACTTC. This sequence encodes CASSAGLYEQYF.

The chain joins TRBV5-1 to TRBJ2-7; possible D gene TRBD2, 7 bases. Germline values: CDR1 SGHRS, CDR2 YFSETQ. The CDR3 is made up of 17 amino acids. V was clipped by 4 bases and J by 0 bases, with 20 bases between them. Here the CDR3 reads CASSRARAGASSYEQYF. The CDR3, as DNA: TGCGCCAGCAGCCGGGCGAGGGCGGGGGCCAGCTCCTACGAGCAGTACTTC.

The gene calls are TRBV6-2 or TRBV6-3 and TRBJ2-7; 11 bases line up with TRBD1. This CDR3 has 15 residues. CDR1 and CDR2 (germline): MNHEY, SVGEGT. V shed 4 bases and J 9 bases; nucleotides not matched to a gene: 11. The CDR3 DNA is TGTGCCAGCAGTTTCCCGGGACAGGGGGACAACGGGCAGTACTTC. This encodes CASSFPGQGDNGQYF.

With respect to this clone: Germline is not matched at one junction end, which may reflect a read error. The chain employs TRBV6-5 and TRBJ2-1; the match to TRBD2 covers 8 bases. This CDR3 contains 12 residues. Per germline, CDR1 MNHEY and CDR2 SVGAGI. CDR3 in amino acids: CASSLKAGGLIF. The CDR3 bases are TGTGCCAGCAGTCTTAAGGCGGGGGGCCTGATCTTC.